Listed here are 8 T cell receptor beta chains from one sample, sequenced in a study of blood T cells in healthy people across ages. Through a sample-barcoded 5' primer and a J-beta primer mix, a second PCR was run for roughly 7 to 12 cycles. TCRdb passed the 5' RACE reads through MiXCR, listing each CDR3 protein once. Among roughly 650,000 distinct CDR3 sequences listed, about a third were seen once. The source material was blood. All receptors come from a woman of 80 years or more in good health.

In DNA, the CDR3 is TGCGCCAGCAGCGAGGCCTCAAACACCGGGGAGCTGTTTTTT. It codes for CASSEASNTGELFF. This sequence joins TRBV5-1 and TRBJ2-2; D unresolved. V lost 4 bases and J lost 2, with 9 bases in between. CDR1 and CDR2 from the germline V gene are SGHRS and YFSETQ. This CDR3 is built from 14 residues.

This clonotype has ten or more counts. This chain connects TRBV5-6 to TRBJ2-3; TRBD1 might be the D (5 bases). Trimming left V 1 base short and J 4 bases short, with 10 bases between. CDR1 is SGHDT, CDR2 YYEEEE, per germline. This CDR3 has 14 amino acids. The CDR3 DNA reads as TGTGCCAGCAGCTTGTCAGGGAACGCAGATACGCAGTATTTT. As protein: CASSLSGNADTQYF.

This clonotype was counted at least ten times. The chain couples TRBV10-2 to TRBJ1-1; the D gene is possibly TRBD1 (5 bases). CDR3 size: 13 residues. The V end lost 0 bases, the J end lost 7 bases, and 9 bases lay between the germline ends. Germline values: CDR1 WSHSY, CDR2 SAAADI. CDR3 sequence (DNA): TGCGCCAGCAGTGAGTCGGGGCAGCTTGAAGCTTTCTTT. Translation: CASSESGQLEAFF.

The chain is built from TRBV19 and TRBJ2-1; perhaps TRBD2 as D (7 bases). Trimming removed 5 bases from V and 4 bases from J, with 12 bases in between. Germline lookup yields CDR1 LNHDA and CDR2 SQIVND (reference sequence). The CDR3 runs 14 residues. CDR3 DNA: TGTGCCAGTAGTGGGGGGGCGGCATACAATGAGCAGTTCTTC. Its protein is CASSGGAAYNEQFF. The full variable domain, in which reference TRBV19 and TRBJ2-1 provide the parts outside the CDR3, is DGGITQSPKYLFRKEGQNVTLSCEQNLNHDAMYWYRQDPGQGLRLIYYSQIVNDFQKGDIAEGYSVSREKKESFPLTVTSAQKNPTAFYLCASSGGAAYNEQFFGPGTRLTVL.

The chain uses TRBV20-1 and TRBJ2-7; either TRBD1 or TRBD2 may supply D (6 bases each). Trimming cost V 4 bases and J 12 bases, with 22 bases left between them. The CDR3 contains 13 residues. Germline values: CDR1 DFQATT, CDR2 SNEGSKA (reference sequence). CDR3 nucleotide sequence: TGCAGTGCTACGACCGGGGGCCGAGAGACCCGGTACTTC. This sequence encodes CSATTGGRETRYF.

This clonotype showed up just a few times. This sequence joins TRBV3-1 and TRBJ2-7, with a weak D call TRBD1 (6 bases). The germline gives CDR1 LGHDT, CDR2 YNNKEL (reference sequence). The CDR3 spans 15 residues. Trimming left V 4 bases short and J 7 bases short, with 20 bases between. The CDR3 bases are TGTGCCAGCAGCCGGATGCTGGGGGCGTACAATGAGCAGTACTTC. Its translation is CASSRMLGAYNEQYF.

The chain recombines TRBV6-5 with TRBJ1-4, with D maybe TRBD1 (5 bases). Trimming removed 6 bases from V and 7 bases from J, with 18 bases in between. The CDR3 consists of 15 residues. Germline lookup yields CDR1 MNHEY and CDR2 SVGAGI. CDR3 loop: CASSLASGTGEKLFF. CDR3 bases: TGTGCCAGCAGCTTGGCCAGTGGGACCGGTGAAAAACTGTTTTTT.

There are many counts of this clonotype. This rearrangement joins TRBV10-3 to TRBJ2-5; 11 bases line up with TRBD1. The junction had 8 bases not matched to a gene; V was cut back by 4 bases and J by 4 bases. The CDR3 is made up of 16 amino acids. The germline V gene has CDR1 ENHRY and CDR2 SYGVKD. CDR3 nucleotides: TGTGCCATCAGTGGACAGGCGGACAGGGGGCGAGAGACCCAGTACTTC. This gives the protein CAISGQADRGRETQYF.